This paragraph covers one TCR beta chain sequence. This entry comes from a study of PD-L1 blockade in urothelial cancer. The table came from immunoSEQ multiplex PCR; TCRdb's copy has only in-frame clones and leaves some out. The sample carries 25,000 to 40,000 clones, 70% to 85% recorded once. CDR1 and CDR2 from the germline V gene are MNHEY and SVGAGI. The V end lost 6 bases, the J end lost 6 bases, and 15 bases lay between the germline ends. The CDR3 spans 13 residues. Sequenced material: PBMCs, taken around atezolizumab (anti-PD-L1) treatment. The rearrangement links TRBV6-5 to TRBJ2-7, with a weak D call TRBD2 (5 bases). The clonotype was recovered from a man aged 60-69 years with urothelial cancer. Here the CDR3 DNA reads TGTGCCAGCAGCTCAGCTAGCAACCCCGAGCAGTACTTC. It encodes CASSSASNPEQYF.